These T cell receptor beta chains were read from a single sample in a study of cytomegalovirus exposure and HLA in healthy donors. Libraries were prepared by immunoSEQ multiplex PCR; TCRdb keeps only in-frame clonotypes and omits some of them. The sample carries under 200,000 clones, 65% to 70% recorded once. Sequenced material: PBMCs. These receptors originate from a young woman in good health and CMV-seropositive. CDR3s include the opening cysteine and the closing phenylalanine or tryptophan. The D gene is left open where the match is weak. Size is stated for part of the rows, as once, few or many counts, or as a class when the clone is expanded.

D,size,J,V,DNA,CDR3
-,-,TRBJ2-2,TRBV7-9,TGTGCCAGCAGCTTAGGAGGAACCGGGGAGCTGTTTTTT,CASSLGGTGELFF
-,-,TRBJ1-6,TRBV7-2,TGTGCCAGCAGCTTCCAGGGGAGCTCCTATAATTCACCCCTCCACTTT,CASSFQGSSYNSPLHF
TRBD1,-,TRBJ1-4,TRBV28,TGTGCCAGCAGTCCCCGGGTGGGACAGGGGGCCGAAAAACTGTTTTTT,CASSPRVGQGAEKLFF
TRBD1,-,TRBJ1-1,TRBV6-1,TGTGCCAGCAGTGACCCGGGACAGGGGGGGATGAACACTGAAGCTTTCTTT,CASSDPGQGGMNTEAFF
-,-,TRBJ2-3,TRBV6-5,TGTGCCAGCAGTTATGTGACGGGAACTAGCACAGATACGCAGTATTTT,CASSYVTGTSTDTQYF
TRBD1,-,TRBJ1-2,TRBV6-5,TGTGCCAGCAGATATCGACAGGGTGGCTACACCTTC,CASRYRQGGYTF
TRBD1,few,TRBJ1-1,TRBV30,TGTGCCTGGAGCGCAGGACAGGGCACTGAAGCTTTCTTT,CAWSAGQGTEAFF
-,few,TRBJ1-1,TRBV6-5,TGTGCCAGCAGTTACGTTGGGGCACCGAGGAACACTGAAGCTTTCTTT,CASSYVGAPRNTEAFF
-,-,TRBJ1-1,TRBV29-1,TGCAGCGCCTGTGGGTCTCCTACGGGCACTGAAGCTTTCTTT,CSACGSPTGTEAFF
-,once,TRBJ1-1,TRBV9,TGTGCCAGCAGCACCTTATTGGACAGGAACACTGAAGCTTTCTTT,CASSTLLDRNTEAFF
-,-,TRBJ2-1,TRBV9,TGTGCCAGCAGCAATTCCGGACATTCCTACAATGAGCAGTTCTTC,CASSNSGHSYNEQFF
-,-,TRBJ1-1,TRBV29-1,TGCAGCGTTGCGGTACAGGGGAACACTGAAGCTTTCTTT,CSVAVQGNTEAFF
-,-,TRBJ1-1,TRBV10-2,TGCGCCAGCAGTGAGACAGAGAACACTGAAGCTTTCTTT,CASSETENTEAFF
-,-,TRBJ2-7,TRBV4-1,TGCGCCAGCAGCCCGGGCCCAGGGGAGCGTTCCTACGAGCAGTACTTC,CASSPGPGERSYEQYF
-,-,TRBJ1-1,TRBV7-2,TGTGCCAGCAGCCTCAGGGGTATTGAAGCTTTCTTT,CASSLRGIEAFF
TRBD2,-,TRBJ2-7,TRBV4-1,TGCGCCAGCAGCCCCCTAGCGGGGGGGAACTACGAGCAGTACTTC,CASSPLAGGNYEQYF
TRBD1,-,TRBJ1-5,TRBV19,TGTGCCAGCACAGGGACAGCACTCAATCAGCCCCAGCATTTT,CASTGTALNQPQHF
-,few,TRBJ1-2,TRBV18,TGTGCCAGCTCCCCTTCGGGAGCTAACTATGGCTACACCTTC,CASSPSGANYGYTF
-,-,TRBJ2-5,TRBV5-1,TGCGCCAGCAGCTTGGTTTCAGGGATAGAGACCCAGTACTTC,CASSLVSGIETQYF
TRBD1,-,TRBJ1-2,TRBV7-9,TGTGCCAGCAGTGACATAGGACAGGGGAGGCTTGGAGGCGGCTACACCTTC,CASSDIGQGRLGGGYTF
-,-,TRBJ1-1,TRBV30,TGTGCCTGCGGACAGCTGAACACTGAAGCTTTCTTT,CACGQLNTEAFF
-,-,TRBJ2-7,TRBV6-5,TGTGCCAGCAGTCGCGACAGGCCCCACGAGCAGTACTTC,CASSRDRPHEQYF
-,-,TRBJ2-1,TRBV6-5,TGTGCCAGCAGTCCCTACGGCAATGAGCAGTTCTTC,CASSPYGNEQFF
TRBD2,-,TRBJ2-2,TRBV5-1,TGCGCCAGCAGCTTGGCCATAAGCGGGGGGTTGTCCGGGGAGCTGTTTTTT,CASSLAISGGLSGELFF
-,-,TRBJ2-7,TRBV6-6,TGTGCCAGCAGTTACAGACAGATCTACGAGCAGTACTTC,CASSYRQIYEQYF
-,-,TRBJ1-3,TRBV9,TGTGCCAGCAGCGTAGAGGTCATATCCGGAGGCACCATATATTTT,CASSVEVISGGTIYF
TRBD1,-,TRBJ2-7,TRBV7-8,TGTGCCAGCAGCTTAGGGACAGGGGCCTACGAGCAGTACTTC,CASSLGTGAYEQYF
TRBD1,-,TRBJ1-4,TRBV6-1,TGTGCCAGCAGTGCGGCGGGACAGGGGGGAGTTGGGAAAGAAAAACTGTTTTTT,CASSAAGQGGVGKEKLFF
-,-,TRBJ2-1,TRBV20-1,TGCAGTGCTTCGACACAGCAGCAGTTCTTC,CSASTQQQFF
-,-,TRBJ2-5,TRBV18,TGTGCCAGCTCACCGGGCAGGGCAGAGACCCAGTACTTC,CASSPGRAETQYF
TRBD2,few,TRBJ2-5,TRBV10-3,TGTGCCATCAGTGATTGGGACCTTGGGGGGGGAGAGACCCAGTACTTC,CAISDWDLGGGETQYF
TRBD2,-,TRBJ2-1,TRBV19,TGTGCCAGTAGTACCCAACTAGCGGGAGCGTACAATGAGCAGTTCTTC,CASSTQLAGAYNEQFF
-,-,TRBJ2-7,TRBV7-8,TGTGCCAGCAGCTTAGCACCCAGGGCTTACGAGCAGTACTTC,CASSLAPRAYEQYF
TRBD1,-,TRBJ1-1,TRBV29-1,TGCAGCGAGACCGGGACAGGTCTAAGTGAAGCTTTCTTT,CSETGTGLSEAFF
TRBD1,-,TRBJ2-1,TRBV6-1,TGTGCCAGTCTGGACAGGGGATACTACAATGAGCAGTTCTTC,CASLDRGYYNEQFF
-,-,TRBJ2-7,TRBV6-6,TGTGCCAGCAGTCCTTTAAGCGAGCAGTACTTC,CASSPLSEQYF
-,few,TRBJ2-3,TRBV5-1,TGCGCCAGCAGCTTGGCTAGCGTCGGAGATACGCAGTATTTT,CASSLASVGDTQYF
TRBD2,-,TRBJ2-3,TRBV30,TGTGCCTGGACTAGCGGGAGGTCCCGCACAGATACGCAGTATTTT,CAWTSGRSRTDTQYF
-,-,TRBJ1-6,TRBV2,TGTGCCAGCAGTGATCGGAATTCACCCCTCCACTTT,CASSDRNSPLHF
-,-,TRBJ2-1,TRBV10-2,TGCGCCAGCAGTGACTTAGCGGCCAATGAGCAGTTCTTC,CASSDLAANEQFF
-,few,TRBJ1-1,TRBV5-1,TGCGCCAGCAGCTTGGCGACAGCCACGAACACTGAAGCTTTCTTT,CASSLATATNTEAFF
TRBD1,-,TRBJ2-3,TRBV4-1,TGCGCCAGCAGCCAAGATCCGGGACAGGGGCCCGATACGCAGTATTTT,CASSQDPGQGPDTQYF
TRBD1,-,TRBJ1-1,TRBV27,TGTGCCAGCACTCCGGGACAGGGATACACTGAAGCTTTCTTT,CASTPGQGYTEAFF
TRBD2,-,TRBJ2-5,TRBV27,TGTGCCAGCAGTCACCGGGGGGGAGAGACCCAGTACTTC,CASSHRGGETQYF
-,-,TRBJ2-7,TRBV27,TGTGCCAGCAGTTCCGGGGGGCTGACATACGAGCAGTACTTC,CASSSGGLTYEQYF
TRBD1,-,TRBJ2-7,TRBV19,TGTGCCAGTAGTGCCGGGACAGCTTCCTACGAGCAGTACTTC,CASSAGTASYEQYF
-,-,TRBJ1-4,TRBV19,TGTGCCAGTAGTATAGAGGGCACAGAAGCTGAAAAACTGTTTTTT,CASSIEGTEAEKLFF
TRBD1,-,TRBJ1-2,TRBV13,TGTGCCAGCAGCTTACTCCGACAGGGGCCGGTGTATGGCTACACCTTC,CASSLLRQGPVYGYTF
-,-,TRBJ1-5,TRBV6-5,TGTGCCAGCAGTCAACAGGGAGACGGGCAGCCCCAGCATTTT,CASSQQGDGQPQHF
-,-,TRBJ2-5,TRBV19,TGTGCCAGTAGTATAGGAGGGGGCCAAGAGACCCAGTACTTC,CASSIGGGQETQYF
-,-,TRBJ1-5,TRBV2,TGTGCCAGCAGTGAAACAGGGAGCTATCAGCCCCAGCATTTT,CASSETGSYQPQHF
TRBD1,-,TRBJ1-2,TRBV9,TGTGCCAGCAGCGCCGGACGGACAGGCCTCACTCCAAGGGGCTACACCTTC,CASSAGRTGLTPRGYTF
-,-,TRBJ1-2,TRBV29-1,TGCAGCATTAGGTGGGGGGGCTCAGGGTATAATACCGCTAACTATGGCTACACCTTC,CSIRWGGSGYNTANYGYTF
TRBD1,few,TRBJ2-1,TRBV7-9,TGTGCCAGCGGACGACCTAAGGACAGGACCGAAAAGAACTACAATGAGCAGTTCTTC,CASGRPKDRTEKNYNEQFF
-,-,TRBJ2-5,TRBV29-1,TGCAGCGTTGTGAGTCTCCGACACCTAAGCAGGCAGTACTTC,CSVVSLRHLSRQYF
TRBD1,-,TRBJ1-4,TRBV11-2,TGTGCCAGCAGCCTGTCGACAGGGTGGGAAGAAAAACTGTTTTTT,CASSLSTGWEEKLFF